The clone carrying this T cell receptor beta chain was seen at least ten times. The record originates from a study of CD8 T cells in ankylosing spondylitis. The CDR3 is 13 amino acids. V was shortened by 9 bases and J by 9 bases, with 19 bases between the two germline ends. Germline-derived CDR1 and CDR2 are MNHEY and SMNVEV (reference sequence). TCRdb itself ran the 5' RACE reads through MiXCR, one entry per CDR3 protein. In the table there are some 130,000 distinct CDR3 sequences, around 7.9% of which are singletons. This chain links TRBV27 with TRBJ2-3, with TRBD2 as a possible D gene (7 bases). The sequencing sample was made of blood, either unsorted or a sorted T cell fraction (not recorded which). This TCR came from a female donor with ankylosing spondylitis or in good health (not recorded which). The CDR3 DNA sequence: TGTGCCAGTGCGCTATACGGGGGGCGCACGCAGTATTTT. It is translated as CASALYGGRTQYF.